Presented here are 8 T cell receptor beta chains from one specimen sequenced in a study of blood T cells in healthy people across ages (dated by TCRdb to between 2014 and 2017). The library was prepared using 5' RACE. Instrument on record: Illumina HiSeq 2500. A second 7 to 11 cycle PCR used a sample-barcoded 5' primer and a J-beta primer mix. Clones were called with MiXCR by TCRdb after fastp trimmed the public reads at Q25, and only in-frame beta chains were retained. A single entry per CDR3 protein holds the most common genes and DNA from its merged rows. This sample holds 1.4 million to 1.5 million distinct CDR3 sequences; about 43% were observed only once. The ten top clones hold 7.9% of the sample. What was sequenced was blood. These receptors came from a woman younger than 30 in good health.

The chain combines TRBV25-1 with TRBJ2-1, with TRBD2 matching over 13 bases. This CDR3 contains 15 residues. Germline CDR1 is MGHDK and CDR2 is SYGVNS. V trimming: 4 bases; J trimming: 7 bases; junction bases outside the gene matches: 4. CDR3 amino acids: CASSASGLAGNEQFF. CDR3 nucleotide sequence: TGTGCCAGCAGTGCGTCGGGACTAGCGGGGAATGAGCAGTTCTTC.

This clonotype was observed a handful of times. This chain uses TRBV5-6 with TRBJ2-4; the D gene is possibly TRBD2 (5 bases). The J call may not be correct, given that the DNA end is closer to TRBJ2-5. Germline V gene lookup returns CDR1 SGHDT and CDR2 YYEEEE. CDR3 length equals 14 residues. The CDR3 reads CASDKTSGQETQYF. The CDR3 nucleotides are TGTGCCAGCGACAAAACTAGTGGGCAAGAGACCCAGTACTTC.

This chain links TRBV27 with TRBJ2-5, with D possibly being TRBD2 (6 bases). The CDR3 sequence is 13 residues long. The V and J ends lost 3 bases and 9 bases respectively, with 14 bases between them. CDR1 and CDR2 from the germline V gene are MNHEY and SMNVEV (reference sequence). The CDR3 bases are TGTGCCAGCAGTTTTGCGGGACCTGCGGCCCAGTACTTC. This encodes CASSFAGPAAQYF.

This clonotype has at least ten counts. The chain's CDR3 is CASSLVPDTQYF. The CDR3 bases are TGTGCCAGCAGCCTAGTACCAGATACGCAGTATTTT. The chain employs TRBV7-2 and TRBJ2-3; no clear D. Germline V CDR1 and CDR2: SGHTA, FQGNSA. This CDR3 contains 12 residues. V lost 5 bases, J lost 4 bases, and 7 bases lay in between.

The V gene is TRBV29-1, the J gene TRBJ2-7; TRBD2 is a possible D gene (6 bases). Germline CDR1 and CDR2: SQVTM and ANQGSEA. This CDR3 region has 16 residues. Deletions cut 5 bases from V and 1 base from J, with 21 bases between. The CDR3 loop is CSVLPFSGRSSYEQYF. The CDR3 DNA reads TGCAGCGTTTTACCCTTTAGCGGAAGAAGTTCCTACGAGCAGTACTTC.

The chain has TRBV4-1 and TRBJ2-1; unclear D gene. Trimming took off 5 bases at V and 5 bases at J, with 10 bases between the two ends. The germline V gene has CDR1 MGHRA and CDR2 YSYEKL. The CDR3 runs 13 residues. This CDR3 reads CASSKETHNEQFF. CDR3 DNA sequence: TGCGCCAGCAGCAAGGAGACCCACAATGAGCAGTTCTTC.

This clonotype was seen more than once but under ten times. The chain uses TRBV10-3 and TRBJ1-1; D unclear. The V gene lost 3 bases and the J gene lost 7 bases, with 18 bases spanning the gap. The germline V gene encodes CDR1 ENHRY and CDR2 SYGVKD. The CDR3 has 15 amino acids. CDR3: CAISEIGVPGNEAFF. CDR3 nucleotide sequence: TGTGCCATCAGTGAAATCGGGGTACCGGGAAATGAAGCTTTCTTT.

This clonotype was seen only a few times. The gene calls are TRBV20-1 and TRBJ2-5; D is unclear. Germline CDR1 is DFQATT and CDR2 is SNEGSKA (reference sequence). This CDR3 has 13 amino acids. Trimming pared 8 bases from V and 4 bases from J, leaving 17 bases between. The CDR3 loop is CSTLAVGPETQYF. The CDR3 DNA sequence: TGCAGTACCTTGGCGGTGGGCCCAGAGACCCAGTACTTC.